This is a list of T cell receptor beta chains from one sample in a study of shared clonotypes between healthy human individuals. Produced via immunoSEQ multiplex PCR; TCRdb's table is partial and in-frame only. The repertoire has 330,000 or so clones, roughly 70% of them found once; the top ten carry about 10%. The sample consisted of memory CD4+ T cells sorted from blood. The receptors were gathered from a man in his thirties or forties in good health. Each CDR3 is given with its conserved first and last residue. The order of the fields is V gene, clone size, D gene, J gene, CDR3 DNA, CDR3 protein. A D gene is named only where the DNA matches it firmly. Rows may omit the clone size; those that give it use once, few, many or a size class.

v_gene: TRBV7-9
abundance: .
d_gene: .
j_gene: TRBJ1-3
CDR3nt: TGTGCCAGCAGCTTAAGGGCCTCGACTGGAAACACCATATATTTT
CDR3aa: CASSLRASTGNTIYF

v_gene: TRBV2
abundance: .
d_gene: .
j_gene: TRBJ1-2
CDR3nt: TGTGCCAGCAGCGCCTCCGCCGGACGAGACTATGGCTACACCTTC
CDR3aa: CASSASAGRDYGYTF

v_gene: TRBV7-9
abundance: .
d_gene: .
j_gene: TRBJ2-2
CDR3nt: TGTGCCACCGGGGGGCCCCCCCCCAAGAACACCGGGGAGCTGTTTTTT
CDR3aa: CATGGPPPKNTGELFF

v_gene: TRBV19
abundance: few
d_gene: .
j_gene: TRBJ2-1
CDR3nt: TGTGCCAGTAGTATTCGGGGAAATTCCTACAATGAGCAGTTCTTC
CDR3aa: CASSIRGNSYNEQFF

v_gene: TRBV10-3
abundance: .
d_gene: TRBD1
j_gene: TRBJ1-2
CDR3nt: TGTGCCATCACCAGACAGGGGGCCTCTAACTATGGCTACACCTTC
CDR3aa: CAITRQGASNYGYTF

v_gene: TRBV7-2
abundance: .
d_gene: .
j_gene: TRBJ2-5
CDR3nt: TGTGCCAGCAGCCCCCGGGGGGCCAGGGGGCCGCAAGAGACCCAGTACTTC
CDR3aa: CASSPRGARGPQETQYF

v_gene: TRBV19
abundance: .
d_gene: TRBD1
j_gene: TRBJ2-5
CDR3nt: TGTGCCAGTAGTGGAATCGACAGGGTTGAGACCCAGTACTTC
CDR3aa: CASSGIDRVETQYF

v_gene: TRBV5-4
abundance: .
d_gene: .
j_gene: TRBJ2-3
CDR3nt: TGTGCCAGCAGCTTGGATCAGGGTAGCACAGATACGCAGTATTTT
CDR3aa: CASSLDQGSTDTQYF

v_gene: TRBV7-2
abundance: .
d_gene: .
j_gene: TRBJ2-7
CDR3nt: TGTGCCAGCAGCTTCCGACTAGATAAGAACTACGAGCAGTACTTC
CDR3aa: CASSFRLDKNYEQYF

v_gene: TRBV5-1
abundance: .
d_gene: TRBD1
j_gene: TRBJ1-1
CDR3nt: TGCGCCAGCAGCTTGGCAGGGACAGGGGGGACTGAAGCTTTCTTT
CDR3aa: CASSLAGTGGTEAFF

v_gene: TRBV2
abundance: .
d_gene: .
j_gene: TRBJ2-1
CDR3nt: TGTGCCAGCAGGGCCCCTATAACGGTATTAAGATACAATGAGCAGTTCTTC
CDR3aa: CASRAPITVLRYNEQFF

v_gene: TRBV6-5
abundance: .
d_gene: .
j_gene: TRBJ1-6
CDR3nt: TGTGCCAGCAGATTCAGGGTTACTGATTCACCCCTCCACTTT
CDR3aa: CASRFRVTDSPLHF

v_gene: TRBV9
abundance: few
d_gene: TRBD2
j_gene: TRBJ2-1
CDR3nt: TGTGCCAGCAGCGGACTAGCTCCCCCTATGTTCTTC
CDR3aa: CASSGLAPPMFF

v_gene: TRBV23-1
abundance: .
d_gene: TRBD1
j_gene: TRBJ2-7
CDR3nt: TGCGCCAGCAGTCAATCGAGGGACAGCAAAACCTACGAGCAGTACTTC
CDR3aa: CASSQSRDSKTYEQYF

v_gene: TRBV27
abundance: .
d_gene: .
j_gene: TRBJ2-7
CDR3nt: TGTGCCAGCAGTCCCCGTCGGGGCGCCGACGAGCAGTACTTC
CDR3aa: CASSPRRGADEQYF

v_gene: TRBV11-2
abundance: .
d_gene: .
j_gene: TRBJ2-3
CDR3nt: TGTGCCAGCAGCTCGGGGCCCGTGGATACGCAGTATTTT
CDR3aa: CASSSGPVDTQYF

v_gene: TRBV20-1
abundance: .
d_gene: .
j_gene: TRBJ1-5
CDR3nt: TGCAGTGCTAAGGGCGGCGAGCCCCAGCATTTT
CDR3aa: CSAKGGEPQHF

v_gene: TRBV25-1
abundance: .
d_gene: .
j_gene: TRBJ2-7
CDR3nt: TGTGCCAGCAGTGGCGCCAACCGATACGAGCAGTACTTC
CDR3aa: CASSGANRYEQYF

v_gene: TRBV5-1
abundance: .
d_gene: TRBD2
j_gene: TRBJ2-3
CDR3nt: TGCGCCAGCTCTTCCCGCGGGAGCGGTACAGATACGCAGTATTTT
CDR3aa: CASSSRGSGTDTQYF

v_gene: TRBV14
abundance: .
d_gene: .
j_gene: TRBJ2-2
CDR3nt: TGTGCCAGCAGCCAAGCCTCGGGACATTGGAACACCGGGGAGCTGTTTTTT
CDR3aa: CASSQASGHWNTGELFF

v_gene: TRBV6-5
abundance: .
d_gene: TRBD1
j_gene: TRBJ2-1
CDR3nt: TGTGCCAGCAGCCGGGGACAGGTAACCTACAATGAGCAGTTCTTC
CDR3aa: CASSRGQVTYNEQFF

v_gene: TRBV7-9
abundance: .
d_gene: TRBD2
j_gene: TRBJ2-3
CDR3nt: TGTGCCAGCAGCTTCGGGACTAGCGGGAGGCTGAGCACAGATACGCAGTATTTT
CDR3aa: CASSFGTSGRLSTDTQYF

v_gene: TRBV5-5
abundance: .
d_gene: .
j_gene: TRBJ1-2
CDR3nt: TGTGCCAGCAGCTTGGCCGGCGTAGCCGGTGCTAACTATGGCTACACCTTC
CDR3aa: CASSLAGVAGANYGYTF

v_gene: TRBV7-2
abundance: .
d_gene: .
j_gene: TRBJ2-5
CDR3nt: TGTGCCAGCAGCCTGAACGACAGGAGGCAAGAGACCCAGTACTTC
CDR3aa: CASSLNDRRQETQYF